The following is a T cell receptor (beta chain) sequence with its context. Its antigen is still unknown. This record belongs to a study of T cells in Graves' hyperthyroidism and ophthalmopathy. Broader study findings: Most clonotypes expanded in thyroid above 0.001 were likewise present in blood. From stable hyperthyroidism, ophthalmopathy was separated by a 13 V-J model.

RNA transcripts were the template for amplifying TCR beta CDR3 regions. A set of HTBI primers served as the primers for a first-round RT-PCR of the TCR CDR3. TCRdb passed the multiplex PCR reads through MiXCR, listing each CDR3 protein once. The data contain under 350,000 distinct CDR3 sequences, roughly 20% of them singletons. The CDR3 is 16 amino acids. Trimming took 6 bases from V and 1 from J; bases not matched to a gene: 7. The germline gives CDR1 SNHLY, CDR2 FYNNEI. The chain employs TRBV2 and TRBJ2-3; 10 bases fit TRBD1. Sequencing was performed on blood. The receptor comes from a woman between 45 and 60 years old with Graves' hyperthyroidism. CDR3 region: CASRETGGWGTDTQYF. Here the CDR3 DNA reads TGTGCCAGCAGGGAGACAGGGGGCTGGGGCACAGATACGCAGTATTTT.